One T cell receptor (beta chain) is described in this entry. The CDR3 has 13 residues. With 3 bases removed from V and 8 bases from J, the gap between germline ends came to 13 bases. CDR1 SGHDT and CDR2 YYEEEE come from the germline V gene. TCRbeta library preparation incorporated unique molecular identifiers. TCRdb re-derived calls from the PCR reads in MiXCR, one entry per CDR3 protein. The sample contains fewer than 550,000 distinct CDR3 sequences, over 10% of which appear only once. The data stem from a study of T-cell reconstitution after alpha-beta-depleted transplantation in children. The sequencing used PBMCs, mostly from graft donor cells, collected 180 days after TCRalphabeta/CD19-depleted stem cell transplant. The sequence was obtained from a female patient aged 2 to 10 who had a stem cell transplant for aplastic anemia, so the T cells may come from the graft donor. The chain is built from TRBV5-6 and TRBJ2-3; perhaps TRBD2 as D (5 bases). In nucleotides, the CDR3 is TGTGCCAGCAGCTCAGGACTGACTCTTACGCAGTATTTT. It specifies CASSSGLTLTQYF.